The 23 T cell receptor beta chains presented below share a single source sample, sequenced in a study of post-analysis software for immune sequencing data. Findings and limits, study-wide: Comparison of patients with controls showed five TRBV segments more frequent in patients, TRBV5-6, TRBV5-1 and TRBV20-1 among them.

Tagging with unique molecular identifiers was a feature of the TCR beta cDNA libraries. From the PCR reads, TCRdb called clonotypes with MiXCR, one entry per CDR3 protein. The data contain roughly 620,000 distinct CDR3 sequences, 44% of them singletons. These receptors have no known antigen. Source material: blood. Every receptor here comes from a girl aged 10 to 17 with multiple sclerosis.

CDR3 sequence (DNA): TGCGCCAGCAGCCTGTCGGGACAGGGATACAATGAGCAGTTCTTC. Protein product: CASSLSGQGYNEQFF. The V and J genes are TRBV5-1 and TRBJ2-1, with TRBD1 matching 9 bases. Germline CDR1 reads SGHRS; CDR2 reads YFSETQ. The CDR3 totals 15 residues. The V and J ends lost 4 bases and 4 bases, in that order; junction bases with no gene match: 6.

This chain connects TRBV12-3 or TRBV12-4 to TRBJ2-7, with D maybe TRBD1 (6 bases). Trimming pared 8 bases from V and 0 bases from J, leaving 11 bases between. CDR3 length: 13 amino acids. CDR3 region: CASGRQASYEQYF. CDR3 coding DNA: TGTGCCAGCGGCCGACAGGCCTCCTACGAGCAGTACTTC.

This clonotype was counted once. CDR3: CASSLGLAEATDTQYF. The DNA for the CDR3 is TGTGCCAGCAGCTTAGGCCTAGCGGAGGCCACAGATACGCAGTATTTT. This chain connects TRBV7-2 to TRBJ2-3; 7 bases match TRBD2. The CDR3 is 16 residues long. Germline V gene sequence: CDR1 SGHTA, CDR2 FQGNSA. V lost 1 base, J lost 2 bases, and 6 bases stayed unmatched.

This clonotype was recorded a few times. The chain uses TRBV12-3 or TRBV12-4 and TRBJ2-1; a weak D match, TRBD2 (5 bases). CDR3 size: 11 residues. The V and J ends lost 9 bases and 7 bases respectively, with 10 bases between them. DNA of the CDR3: TGTGCCAGTGGTCGGAGGAATGAGCAGTTCTTC. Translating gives CASGRRNEQFF.

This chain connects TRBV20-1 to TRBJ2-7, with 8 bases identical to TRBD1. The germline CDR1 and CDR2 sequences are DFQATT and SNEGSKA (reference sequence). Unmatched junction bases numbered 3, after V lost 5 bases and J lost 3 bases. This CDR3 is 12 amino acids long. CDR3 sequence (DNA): TGCAGTGCTGGGGACAGGTACTACGAGCAGTACTTC. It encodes CSAGDRYYEQYF.

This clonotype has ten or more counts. The CDR3 region is CASSSYTASTDTQYF. The CDR3 DNA is TGCGCCAGCAGCTCTTACACGGCTAGCACAGATACGCAGTATTTT. The rearrangement uses TRBV5-1 and TRBJ2-3; no definite D call. V lost 3 bases, J lost 0 bases, and 11 bases lay in between. Germline V gives CDR1 SGHRS, CDR2 YFSETQ. The CDR3 is made up of 15 amino acids.

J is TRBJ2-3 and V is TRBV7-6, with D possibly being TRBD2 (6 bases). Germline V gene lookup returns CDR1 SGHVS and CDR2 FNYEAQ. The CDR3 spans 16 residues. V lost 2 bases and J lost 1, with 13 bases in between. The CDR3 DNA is TGTGCCAGCAGCTTATGGCGGGGCACCGGCACAGATACGCAGTATTTT. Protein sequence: CASSLWRGTGTDTQYF.

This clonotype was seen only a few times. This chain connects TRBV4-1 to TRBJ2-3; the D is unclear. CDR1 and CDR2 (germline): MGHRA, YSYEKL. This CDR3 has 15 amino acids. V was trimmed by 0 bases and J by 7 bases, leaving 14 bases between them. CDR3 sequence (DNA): TGCGCCAGCAGCCAAGACTTCACAGCGCCTAATACGCAGTATTTT. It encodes CASSQDFTAPNTQYF.

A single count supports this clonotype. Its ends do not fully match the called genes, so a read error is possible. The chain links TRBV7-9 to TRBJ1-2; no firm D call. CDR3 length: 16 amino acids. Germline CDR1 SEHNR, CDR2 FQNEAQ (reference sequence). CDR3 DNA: TGTGCCGGCAGCTCCACGGCGGCGGTCGATAACTATGGCTACACCTTC. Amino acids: CAGSSTAAVDNYGYTF.

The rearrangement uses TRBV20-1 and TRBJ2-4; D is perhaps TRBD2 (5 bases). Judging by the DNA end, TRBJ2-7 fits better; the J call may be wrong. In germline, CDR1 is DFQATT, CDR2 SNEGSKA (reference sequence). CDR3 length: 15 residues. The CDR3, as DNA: TGCAGTGCCCAAGACCTAGCCCTAACGGGCTACGAGCAGTACTTC. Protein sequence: CSAQDLALTGYEQYF.

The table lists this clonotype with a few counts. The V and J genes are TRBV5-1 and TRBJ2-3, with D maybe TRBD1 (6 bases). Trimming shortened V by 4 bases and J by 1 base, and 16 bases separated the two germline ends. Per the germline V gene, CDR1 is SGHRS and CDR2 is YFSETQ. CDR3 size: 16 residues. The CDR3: CASSADRTYGTDTQYF. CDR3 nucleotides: TGCGCCAGCAGCGCCGACAGGACTTATGGCACAGATACGCAGTATTTT.

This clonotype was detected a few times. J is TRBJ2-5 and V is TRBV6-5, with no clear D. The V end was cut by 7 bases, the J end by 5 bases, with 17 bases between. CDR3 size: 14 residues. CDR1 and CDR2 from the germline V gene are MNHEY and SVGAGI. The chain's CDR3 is CASTTGSPRETQYF. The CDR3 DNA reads TGTGCCAGCACCACTGGGTCCCCCCGGGAGACCCAGTACTTC.

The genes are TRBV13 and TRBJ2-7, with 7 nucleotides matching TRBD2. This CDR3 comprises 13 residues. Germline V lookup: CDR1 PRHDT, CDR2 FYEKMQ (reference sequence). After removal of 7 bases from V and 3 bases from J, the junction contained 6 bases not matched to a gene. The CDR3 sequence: CASTGSGDYEQYF. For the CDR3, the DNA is TGTGCCAGCACAGGGAGCGGGGACTACGAGCAGTACTTC.

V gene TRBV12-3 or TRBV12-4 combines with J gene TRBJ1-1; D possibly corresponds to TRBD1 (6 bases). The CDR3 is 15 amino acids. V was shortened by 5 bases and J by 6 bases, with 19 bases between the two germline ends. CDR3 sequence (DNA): TGTGCCAGCAGTCCGGGGGCCCCAGGGTTGCCTGAAGCTTTCTTT. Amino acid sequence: CASSPGAPGLPEAFF.

The CDR3 nucleotides are TGTGCCAGTAGTATGACTAGGGGGGTTTTGGATGAGCAGTTCTTC. Its translation: CASSMTRGVLDEQFF. The gene calls are TRBV19 and TRBJ2-1, with D perhaps given as TRBD1 or TRBD2 (6 bases each). The CDR3 totals 15 residues. The V end was cut by 3 bases, the J end by 8 bases, with 17 bases between. Germline V CDR1 and CDR2: LNHDA, SQIVND (reference sequence).

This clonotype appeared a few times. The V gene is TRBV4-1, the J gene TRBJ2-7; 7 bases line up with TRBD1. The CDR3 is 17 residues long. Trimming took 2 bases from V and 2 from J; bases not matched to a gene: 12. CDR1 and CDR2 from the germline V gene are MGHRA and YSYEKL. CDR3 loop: CASSQLLSRGLAYEQYF. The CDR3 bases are TGCGCCAGCAGCCAATTATTGTCGAGGGGGCTGGCCTACGAGCAGTACTTC.

The CDR3 protein is CASSIAGGQETQYF. CDR3 nucleotides: TGTGCCAGCAGCATAGCGGGGGGGCAAGAGACCCAGTACTTC. The chain carries TRBV12-3 or TRBV12-4 and TRBJ2-5; 11 bases line up with TRBD2. J was trimmed by 2 bases and V by 6 bases; bases with no gene match: 2. The CDR3 is 14 residues long.

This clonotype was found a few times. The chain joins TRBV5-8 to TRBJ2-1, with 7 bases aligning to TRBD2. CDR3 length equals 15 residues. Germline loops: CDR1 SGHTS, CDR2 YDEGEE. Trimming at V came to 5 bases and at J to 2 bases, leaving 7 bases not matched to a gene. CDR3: CASSRPREAYNEQFF. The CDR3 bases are TGTGCCAGCAGTCGACCCCGGGAGGCCTACAATGAGCAGTTCTTC.

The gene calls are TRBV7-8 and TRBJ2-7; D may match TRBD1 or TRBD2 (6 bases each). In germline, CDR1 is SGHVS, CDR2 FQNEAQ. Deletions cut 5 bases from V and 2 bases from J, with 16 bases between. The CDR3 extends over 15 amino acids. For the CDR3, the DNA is TGTGCCAGCAGCCCGTTTGTCGGGGGCCCCTACGAGCAGTACTTC. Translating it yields CASSPFVGGPYEQYF. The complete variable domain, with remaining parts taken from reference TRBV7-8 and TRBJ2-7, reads GAGVSQSPRYKVAKRGQDVALRCDPISGHVSLFWYQQALGQGPEFLTYFQNEAQLDKSGLPSDRFFAERPEGSVSTLKIQRTQQEDSAVYLCASSPFVGGPYEQYFGPGTRLTVT.

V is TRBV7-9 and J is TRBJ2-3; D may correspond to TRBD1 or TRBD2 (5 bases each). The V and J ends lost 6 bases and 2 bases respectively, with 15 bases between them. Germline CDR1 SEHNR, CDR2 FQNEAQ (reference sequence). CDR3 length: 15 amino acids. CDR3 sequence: CASRTAGTVTDTQYF. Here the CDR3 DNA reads TGTGCCAGCAGAACAGCCGGGACGGTCACAGATACGCAGTATTTT.

Written as DNA, the CDR3 is TGTGCCAGCAGTGAAGCGCACGAGGGCGAGCAGTACTTC. Translation gives CASSEAHEGEQYF. The V and J genes are TRBV2 and TRBJ2-7, with D maybe TRBD2 (5 bases). The CDR3 has 13 residues. Germline V gene sequence: CDR1 SNHLY, CDR2 FYNNEI. The V gene lost 0 bases and the J gene lost 6 bases, with 9 bases spanning the gap.

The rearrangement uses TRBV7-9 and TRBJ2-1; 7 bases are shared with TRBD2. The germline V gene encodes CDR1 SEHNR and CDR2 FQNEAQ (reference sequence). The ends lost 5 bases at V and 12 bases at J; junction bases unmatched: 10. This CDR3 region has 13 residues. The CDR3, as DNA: TGTGCCAGCAGCAGCGGGACTGGTCTGGGGCAGTTCTTC. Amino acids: CASSSGTGLGQFF.

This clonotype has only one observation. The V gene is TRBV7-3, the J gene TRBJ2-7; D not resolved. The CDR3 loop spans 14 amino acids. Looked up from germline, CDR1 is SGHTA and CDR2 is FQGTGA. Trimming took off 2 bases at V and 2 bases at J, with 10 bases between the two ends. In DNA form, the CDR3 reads TGTGCCAGCAGCTTAGAGAAGGCCACCTACGAGCAGTACTTC. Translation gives CASSLEKATYEQYF. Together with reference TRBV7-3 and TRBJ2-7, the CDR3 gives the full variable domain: GAGVSQTPSNKVTEKGKYVELRCDPISGHTALYWYRQSLGQGPEFLIYFQGTGAADDSGLPNDRFFAVRPEGSVSTLKIQRTERGDSAVYLCASSLEKATYEQYFGPGTRLTVT.